The 14 T cell receptor beta chains given below trace back to one sample, sequenced in a study of cytomegalovirus exposure and HLA in healthy donors. The PCR made use of 60 Vbeta and 13 Jbeta primers. Here immunoSEQ multiplex PCR was the method, and the copy in TCRdb shows in-frame clones only, minus some. Found here are about 160,000 clones, roughly four fifths of them singletons; the top ten hold around 4.3%. The sample taken for sequencing was PBMCs. These receptors came from a man aged 45-65 years in good health and CMV-seropositive.

This chain links TRBV28 with TRBJ2-7, with D unresolved. Trimming left V 4 bases short and J 2 bases short, with 3 bases between. This CDR3 spans 11 amino acids. From germline, CDR1 is MDHEN and CDR2 SYDVKM. CDR3 coding DNA: TGTGCCAGCAGTTCTGCCTACGAGCAGTACTTC. Encoded protein: CASSSAYEQYF.

V gene TRBV5-3 combines with J gene TRBJ1-5, with 7 bases fitting TRBD1. TRBV5-3 is classed as an ORF, of uncertain function. V trimming: 6 bases; J trimming: 14 bases; junction bases outside the gene matches: 11. The CDR3 is made up of 12 amino acids. CDR3 residues: CARILTGTVEHF. CDR3 DNA sequence: TGTGCCAGAATTTTAACCGGGACAGTCGAGCATTTT.

This sequence joins TRBV10-2 and TRBJ2-7; 8 nucleotides agree with TRBD2. The junction had 23 bases not matched to a gene; V was cut back by 3 bases and J by 7 bases. Germline V lookup: CDR1 WSHSY, CDR2 SAAADI. This CDR3 comprises 19 residues. The CDR3 sequence is CASSDPLTAGVLFLWEQYF. The CDR3 DNA follows: TGCGCCAGCAGTGACCCACTAACAGCGGGAGTCCTCTTTTTATGGGAGCAGTACTTC.

In this sample, this clone turned up once. This chain connects TRBV6-1 to TRBJ2-3; TRBD2 aligns across 7 bases. V was pared by 8 bases and J by 1 base, with 6 bases of the junction left unmatched. The CDR3 has 14 amino acids. Germline CDR1 and CDR2: MNHNS and SASEGT. CDR3 sequence reads: CASRKAGRTDTQYF. In DNA, the CDR3 is TGTGCCAGCCGAAAAGCGGGGCGCACAGATACGCAGTATTTT.

This clone has more than one count but fewer than ten. This CDR3 is also generated by other DNA sequences in the sample. In nucleotides, the CDR3 is TGTGCCAGCAGTTCGCCGACAAGAAACACTGAAGCTTTCTTT. This translates into CASSSPTRNTEAFF. V usage is TRBV6-5 and J usage is TRBJ1-1; D is ambiguous. Germline V lookup: CDR1 MNHEY, CDR2 SVGAGI. Trimming took 4 bases from V and 2 from J, leaving 11 bases between them. The CDR3 sequence is 14 residues long.

This chain connects TRBV2 to TRBJ2-1, with D tentatively TRBD1 (6 bases). Germline-derived CDR1 and CDR2 are SNHLY and FYNNEI. V lost 6 bases to trimming and J lost 2 bases, with 11 bases between them. The length of the CDR3 is 14 residues. CDR3 sequence reads: CASSPDSAYNEQFF. In nucleotides, the CDR3 is TGTGCCAGCAGCCCGGACAGTGCCTACAATGAGCAGTTCTTC.

This chain connects TRBV9 to TRBJ2-1; D unresolved. V dropped 4 bases and J dropped 3 bases, with 8 bases sitting between them. The CDR3 contains 13 residues. CDR1 and CDR2 from the germline V gene are SGDLS and YYNGEE. The CDR3 DNA is TGTGCCAGCAGCCCGGGTGACTACAATGAGCAGTTCTTC. Encoded protein: CASSPGDYNEQFF.

This clone was observed a single time. The rearrangement uses TRBV9 and TRBJ2-1, with 10 positions matching TRBD2. The CDR3 contains 15 residues. J lost 9 bases, V lost 1 base, and 7 bases had no gene match. Germline V lookup: CDR1 SGDLS, CDR2 YYNGEE. In nucleotides, the CDR3 is TGTGCCAGCAGCGTATCTAGCGGGAGTCATCCTGAGCAGTTCTTC. Translated, it gives CASSVSSGSHPEQFF.

This clone was seen once. This chain connects TRBV19 to TRBJ2-1; TRBD2 matches at 12 bases. CDR1 is LNHDA and CDR2 is SQIVND in the germline V gene (reference sequence). V lost 5 bases to trimming and J lost 6 bases; unmatched junction nucleotides: 2. The CDR3 consists of 14 residues. The CDR3 loop reads CASSRTSGANEQFF. CDR3 nucleotide sequence: TGTGCCAGTAGTCGGACTAGCGGGGCCAATGAGCAGTTCTTC.

V usage is TRBV5-1 and J usage is TRBJ2-1; 12 positions agree with TRBD2. Germline loops: CDR1 SGHRS, CDR2 YFSETQ. This CDR3 has 19 amino acids. The V segment lost 3 bases and the J segment 0 bases; nucleotides outside the gene matches: 10. The CDR3, as DNA: TGCGCCAGCAGCTCGCCTGGGACTAGCGGGCAGAGCTCCTACAATGAGCAGTTCTTC. As protein: CASSSPGTSGQSSYNEQFF.

Remarks on this clone: At one end the junction does not follow the germline gene, possibly because of a read error. This chain joins TRBV10-3 and TRBJ2-3, with D possibly TRBD1 on 5 matching bases. In germline, CDR1 is ENHRY, CDR2 SYGVKD. There are 12 residues in the CDR3. CDR3 region: CAINEQGYTQYF. The CDR3 bases are TGTGCCATCAATGAGCAGGGATATACGCAGTATTTT.

The chain combines TRBV5-4 with TRBJ2-1; 8 bases line up with TRBD2. CDR3 size: 13 residues. Germline values: CDR1 SGHNT, CDR2 YYREEE (reference sequence). Trimming at V came to 4 bases and at J to 8 bases, leaving 5 bases not matched to a gene. The CDR3 sequence is CASSLGGADEQFF. The DNA of the CDR3 is TGTGCCAGCAGCCTCGGGGGGGCCGATGAGCAGTTCTTC.

This clone was counted between two and nine times. The genes are TRBV7-3 and TRBJ2-1, with 10 bases fitting TRBD2. The germline V gene has CDR1 SGHTA and CDR2 FQGTGA. The CDR3 runs 18 residues. V dropped 1 base and J dropped 5; count of bases not matched to a gene: 11. The CDR3 sequence is CASSLIGQREGLHNEQFF. The DNA for the CDR3 is TGTGCCAGCAGCTTAATCGGGCAGCGGGAGGGCCTCCACAATGAGCAGTTCTTC. Together with reference TRBV7-3 and TRBJ2-1, the CDR3 gives the full variable domain: GAGVSQTPSNKVTEKGKYVELRCDPISGHTALYWYRQSLGQGPEFLIYFQGTGAADDSGLPNDRFFAVRPEGSVSTLKIQRTERGDSAVYLCASSLIGQREGLHNEQFFGPGTRLTVL.

V is TRBV25-1 and J is TRBJ2-7, with 10 bases aligning to TRBD2. Germline V lookup: CDR1 MGHDK, CDR2 SYGVNS. J lost 4 bases, V lost 5 bases, and 2 bases had no gene match. The CDR3 has 13 amino acids. CDR3 protein: CASSMGLAYEQYF. CDR3 nucleotide sequence: TGTGCCAGCAGTATGGGACTAGCGTACGAGCAGTACTTC.